The 25 T cell receptor beta chains presented below share a single source sample, sequenced in a study of post-analysis software for immune sequencing data. Each TCR beta cDNA library carried unique molecular identifiers. TCRdb reprocessed the PCR reads via MiXCR and lists one record per CDR3 protein. The table lists fewer than 550,000 distinct CDR3 sequences, less than 40% of them singletons. General study results and limits: Patients had higher frequencies than controls of five or six TRBV segments, including TRBV5-6, TRBV5-1 and TRBV20-1.

No antigen has been identified for these receptors. Sequencing input: blood. All receptors come from a girl aged 2 to 17 with multiple sclerosis.

V usage is TRBV6-1 and J usage is TRBJ2-7; D may be TRBD2 (7 bases). The CDR3 runs 15 residues. Trimming left V 5 bases short and J 4 bases short, with 18 bases between. Germline CDR1 is MNHNS and CDR2 is SASEGT. The CDR3 DNA reads TGTGCCAGCAGTAAAGGATCGGGGGGCCTATACGAGCAGTACTTC. Translation gives CASSKGSGGLYEQYF.

The rearrangement uses TRBV25-1 and TRBJ2-5; 7 bases agree with TRBD2. This CDR3 spans 14 amino acids. CDR1 and CDR2 from the germline V gene are MGHDK and SYGVNS. Trimming took 6 bases from V and 2 from J; bases not matched to a gene: 6. CDR3 protein: CASSDLGGQETQYF. The DNA of the CDR3 is TGTGCCAGCAGCGATCTGGGGGGGCAAGAGACCCAGTACTTC. The full variable domain, completed using reference TRBV25-1 and TRBJ2-5, is EADIYQTPRYLVIGTGKKITLECSQTMGHDKMYWYQQDPGMELHLIHYSYGVNSTEKGDLSSESTVSRIRTEHFPLTLESARPSHTSQYLCASSDLGGQETQYFGPGTRLLVL.

This clonotype has at least ten counts. V gene TRBV5-1 combines with J gene TRBJ2-5, with D possibly being TRBD2 (6 bases). The V end lost 2 bases, the J end lost 2 bases, and 13 bases lay between the germline ends. The V gene's germline CDR1 is SGHRS and CDR2 YFSETQ. The CDR3 spans 15 residues. In DNA form, the CDR3 reads TGCGCCAGCAGCTTATCCGGTGGGGGGCAAGAGACCCAGTACTTC. As protein: CASSLSGGGQETQYF.

The CDR3 sequence is CASSHGIAGGRTDTQYF. The CDR3 DNA follows: TGTGCCAGCAGCCATGGAATAGCGGGGGGGCGCACAGATACGCAGTATTTT. V gene TRBV11-2 combines with J gene TRBJ2-3, with 11 bases fitting TRBD2. V trimming: 5 bases; J trimming: 1 base; junction bases outside the gene matches: 8. This CDR3 has 17 residues. Germline CDR1 is SGHAT and CDR2 is FQNNGV. The variable domain in full, completed from reference TRBV11-2 and TRBJ2-3, reads EAGVAQSPRYKIIEKRQSVAFWCNPISGHATLYWYQQILGQGPKLLIQFQNNGVVDDSQLPKDRFSAERLKGVDSTLKIQPAKLEDSAVYLCASSHGIAGGRTDTQYFGPGTRLTVL.

The chain joins TRBV5-1 to TRBJ2-1; no definite D call. Trimming stripped 4 bases from V and 0 bases from J, with 8 bases between. The CDR3 extends over 14 amino acids. CDR1 and CDR2 from the germline V gene are SGHRS and YFSETQ. CDR3 bases: TGCGCCAGCAGCGCGAGTAGCTCCTACAATGAGCAGTTCTTC. It translates to CASSASSSYNEQFF.

This clonotype turned up a few times. The V gene is TRBV3-1, the J gene TRBJ2-7; D is possibly TRBD2 (5 bases). V was cut by 3 bases and J by 0 bases, with 9 bases left in between. The CDR3 loop spans 14 amino acids. CDR1 is LGHDT and CDR2 is YNNKEL in the germline V gene (reference sequence). CDR3 coding DNA: TGTGCCAGCAGCCAGAGGGATTTCTCCTACGAGCAGTACTTC. It specifies CASSQRDFSYEQYF.

The chain recombines TRBV5-1 with TRBJ1-1; 7 bases fit TRBD1. The junction had 9 bases not matched to a gene; V was cut back by 3 bases and J by 4 bases. The CDR3 extends over 15 amino acids. The germline V gene has CDR1 SGHRS and CDR2 YFSETQ. CDR3 DNA sequence: TGCGCCAGCAGCTACGACCCGGGACAGACCACTGAAGCTTTCTTT. Encoded protein: CASSYDPGQTTEAFF.

The chain recombines TRBV5-1 with TRBJ2-1; 7 positions agree with TRBD1. The germline gives CDR1 SGHRS, CDR2 YFSETQ. J lost 7 bases, V lost 3 bases, and 10 bases had no gene match. This CDR3 comprises 15 residues. The CDR3 protein is CASSSIDRARNEQFF. The CDR3 coding sequence is TGCGCCAGCAGCTCGATTGACAGGGCGAGAAATGAGCAGTTCTTC.

This clonotype has just a few counts. The chain couples TRBV10-3 to TRBJ2-3; 13 nucleotides line up with TRBD2. V shed 6 bases, J shed 0 bases, and the junction held 6 bases outside the gene matches. The CDR3 extends over 17 amino acids. The germline gives CDR1 ENHRY, CDR2 SYGVKD. In DNA form, the CDR3 reads TGTGCCATCAGGATGCCGGGACTAGCGGGGAGCACAGATACGCAGTATTTT. This gives the protein CAIRMPGLAGSTDTQYF.

This clonotype came up a few times. The chain is built from TRBV12-3 or TRBV12-4 and TRBJ1-1, with D tentatively TRBD1 (5 bases). Deletions cut 6 bases from V and 6 bases from J, with 20 bases between. This CDR3 contains 15 residues. In nucleotides, the CDR3 is TGTGCCAGCAGGCAAACGGGACTTAGGGTCTCTGAAGCTTTCTTT. Protein product: CASRQTGLRVSEAFF.

This clonotype was counted between two and nine times. The rearrangement links TRBV5-1 to TRBJ2-3, with 13 positions matching TRBD2. The V segment lost 5 bases and the J segment 4 bases; nucleotides outside the gene matches: 10. This CDR3 has 17 amino acids. Looked up from germline, CDR1 is SGHRS and CDR2 is YFSETQ. CDR3 nucleotide sequence: TGCGCCAGCAGATCTCGCGGACTAGCGGGGGAAGCAGATACGCAGTATTTT. Residues: CASRSRGLAGEADTQYF.

CDR3 amino acids: CASSLEGPLANTGELFF. In DNA form, the CDR3 reads TGTGCCAGCAGTTTAGAGGGCCCCCTTGCTAACACCGGGGAGCTGTTTTTT. V is TRBV12-3 or TRBV12-4 and J is TRBJ2-2; no clear D. The CDR3 sequence is 17 residues long. V dropped 1 base and J dropped 2 bases, with 14 bases sitting between them.

The chain recombines TRBV15 with TRBJ2-2; D is undetermined. The CDR3 has 14 amino acids. Germline V CDR1 and CDR2: LNHNV, YYDKDF (reference sequence). V shed 0 bases and J shed 3 bases, with 5 bases lying between them. The CDR3 nucleotides are TGTGCCACCAGCAGAGATAGGGACACCGGGGAGCTGTTTTTT. Its protein is CATSRDRDTGELFF.

To note about this clonotype: The missing conserved phenylalanine or tryptophan at the end of this CDR3 makes a read error likely. The chain carries TRBV9 and TRBJ2-1, with a weak D call TRBD2 (6 bases). This CDR3 comprises 16 residues. The V and J ends lost 4 bases and 12 bases respectively, with 26 bases between them. Germline V gene data show CDR1 as SGDLS and CDR2 as YYNGEE. The CDR3 sequence: CASSPTGGRLHEVQFS. CDR3 sequence (DNA): TGTGCCAGCAGCCCGACTGGGGGGAGGTTGCATGAGGTGCAGTTCTCC.

The chain combines TRBV9 with TRBJ2-5; 10 nucleotides align to TRBD2. Germline values: CDR1 SGDLS, CDR2 YYNGEE. The CDR3 contains 16 residues. V lost 4 bases to trimming and J lost 10 bases; unmatched junction nucleotides: 16. CDR3 region: CASSTRLAGVARIQYF. The CDR3 coding sequence is TGTGCCAGCAGCACCCGGCTAGCGGGGGTGGCCAGGATCCAGTACTTC.

This rearrangement joins TRBV6-5 to TRBJ1-2; D is unclear. Trimming shortened V by 0 bases and J by 8 bases, and 10 bases separated the two germline ends. The CDR3 is 13 residues long. Germline assignment: CDR1 MNHEY and CDR2 SVGAGI. The DNA of the CDR3 is TGTGCCAGCAGTTACTCGACAAGGAGAGGCTACACCTTC. Its translation: CASSYSTRRGYTF.

The table lists this clonotype with a few counts. The genes are TRBV20-1 and TRBJ2-5; D not resolved. The CDR3 extends over 11 amino acids. The germline gives CDR1 DFQATT, CDR2 SNEGSKA (reference sequence). V dropped 5 bases and J dropped 5 bases, with 9 bases sitting between them. CDR3 residues: CSAQTEETQYF. DNA for the CDR3: TGCAGTGCTCAGACTGAGGAGACCCAGTACTTC.

The CDR3 reads CATAPGGVPQETQYF. The CDR3 DNA reads as TGTGCCACCGCCCCGGGGGGCGTTCCACAAGAGACCCAGTACTTC. The J gene is TRBJ2-5, the V gene TRBV10-3; maybe TRBD2 (7 bases). Germline CDR1 and CDR2: ENHRY and SYGVKD. V was trimmed by 10 bases and J by 2 bases, leaving 20 bases between them. The CDR3 is made up of 15 amino acids.

Remarks on this clonotype: This clone may be a read error of a much larger clone one base away. This chain joins TRBV5-6 and TRBJ2-5; D is ambiguous. The J call may be faulty, since TRBJ2-1 better matches the DNA end. The germline V gene has CDR1 SGHDT and CDR2 YYEEEE. The CDR3 is made up of 13 amino acids. The CDR3 loop reads CASSLGISETQFF. DNA of the CDR3: TGTGCCAGCAGCTTAGGGATCTCAGAGACCCAGTTCTTC.

The V and J genes are TRBV5-1 and TRBJ2-3; possibly TRBD2 for D (5 bases). The V gene's germline CDR1 is SGHRS and CDR2 YFSETQ. The CDR3 is made up of 14 amino acids. Trimming removed 5 bases at V and 0 bases at J, with 10 bases between. CDR3 sequence reads: CASSSASSTDTQYF. CDR3 DNA sequence: TGCGCCAGCAGTAGCGCGTCTAGCACAGATACGCAGTATTTT.

V usage is TRBV25-1 and J usage is TRBJ2-6; D gene uncertain. The V gene lost 3 bases and the J gene lost 0 bases, with 9 bases spanning the gap. CDR1 and CDR2 from the germline V gene are MGHDK and SYGVNS. This CDR3 is built from 16 residues. CDR3 bases: TGTGCCAGCAGTGATCTCCAGGCCTCTGGGGCCAACGTCCTGACTTTC. Its translation: CASSDLQASGANVLTF.

This chain uses TRBV3-1 with TRBJ2-2, with 10 positions matching TRBD1. This CDR3 comprises 14 residues. The trim removed 4 bases at V and 7 bases at J, leaving 3 bases unmatched. CDR1 and CDR2 from the germline V gene are LGHDT and YNNKEL (reference sequence). CDR3 protein: CASSRQGAGGELFF. In DNA, the CDR3 is TGTGCCAGCAGCCGACAGGGGGCGGGCGGGGAGCTGTTTTTT.

The rearrangement joins TRBV25-1 to TRBJ2-5; D remains unclear. Germline CDR1 MGHDK, CDR2 SYGVNS. With 1 base removed from V and 1 base from J, the gap between germline ends came to 10 bases. The CDR3 contains 15 residues. CDR3: CASSESGTGQETQYF. DNA of the CDR3: TGTGCCAGCAGTGAATCCGGTACGGGCCAAGAGACCCAGTACTTC.

This rearrangement joins TRBV24-1 to TRBJ2-5, with unresolved D. CDR3 length equals 15 residues. The V and J ends lost 3 bases and 0 bases respectively, with 10 bases between them. Germline loops: CDR1 KGHDR, CDR2 SFDVKD. This CDR3 is CATSDADKYQETQYF. The DNA of the CDR3 is TGTGCCACCAGTGATGCCGACAAGTACCAAGAGACCCAGTACTTC.

V usage is TRBV18 and J usage is TRBJ2-1; D gene ambiguous. Trimming cost V 3 bases and J 13 bases, with 16 bases left between them. CDR3 length: 13 residues. Germline V lookup: CDR1 KGHSH, CDR2 LQKENI. The DNA for the CDR3 is TGTGCCAGCTCACCCGGCCGTTCGGAGACCCAGTTCTTC. It codes for CASSPGRSETQFF.